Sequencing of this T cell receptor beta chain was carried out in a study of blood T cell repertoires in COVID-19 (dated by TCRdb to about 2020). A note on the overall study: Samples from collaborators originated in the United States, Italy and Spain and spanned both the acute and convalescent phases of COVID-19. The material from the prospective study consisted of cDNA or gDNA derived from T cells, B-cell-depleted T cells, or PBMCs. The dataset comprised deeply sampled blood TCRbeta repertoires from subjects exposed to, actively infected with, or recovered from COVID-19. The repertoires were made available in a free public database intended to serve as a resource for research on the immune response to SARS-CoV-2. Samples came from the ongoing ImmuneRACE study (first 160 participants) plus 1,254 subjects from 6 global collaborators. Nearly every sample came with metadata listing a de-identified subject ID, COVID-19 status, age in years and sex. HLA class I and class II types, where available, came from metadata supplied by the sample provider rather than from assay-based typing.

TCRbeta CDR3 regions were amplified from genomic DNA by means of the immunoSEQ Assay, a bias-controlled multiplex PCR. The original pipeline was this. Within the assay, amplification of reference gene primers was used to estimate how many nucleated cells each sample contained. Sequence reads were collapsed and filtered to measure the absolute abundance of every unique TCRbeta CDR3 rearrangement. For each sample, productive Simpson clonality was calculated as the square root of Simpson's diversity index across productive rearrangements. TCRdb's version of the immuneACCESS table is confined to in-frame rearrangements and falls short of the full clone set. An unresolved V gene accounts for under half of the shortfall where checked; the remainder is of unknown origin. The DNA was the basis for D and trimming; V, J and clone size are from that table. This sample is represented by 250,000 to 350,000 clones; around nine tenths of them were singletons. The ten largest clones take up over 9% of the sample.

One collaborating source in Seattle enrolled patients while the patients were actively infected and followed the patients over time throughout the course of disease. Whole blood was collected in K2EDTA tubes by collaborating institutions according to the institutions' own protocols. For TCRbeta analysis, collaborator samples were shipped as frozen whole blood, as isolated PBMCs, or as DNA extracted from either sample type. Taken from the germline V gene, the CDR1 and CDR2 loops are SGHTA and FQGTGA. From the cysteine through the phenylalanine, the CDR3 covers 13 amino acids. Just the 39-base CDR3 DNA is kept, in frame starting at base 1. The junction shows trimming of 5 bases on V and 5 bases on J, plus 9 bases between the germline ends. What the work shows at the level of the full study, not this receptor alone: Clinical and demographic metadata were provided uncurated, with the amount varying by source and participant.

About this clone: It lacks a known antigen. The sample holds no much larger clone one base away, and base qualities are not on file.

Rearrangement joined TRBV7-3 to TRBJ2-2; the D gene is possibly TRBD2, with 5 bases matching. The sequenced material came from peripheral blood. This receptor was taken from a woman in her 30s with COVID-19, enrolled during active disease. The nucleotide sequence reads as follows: TGTGCCAGCAGCCCAGGACTTACCGGGGAGCTGTTTTTT. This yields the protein CASSPGLTGELFF.